The T cell receptor (beta chain) under discussion was sequenced for a study of blood T cells in healthy people across ages (dated by TCRdb to between 2014 and 2017). Describing the broader study: Template switching captured roughly one uniquely barcoded TCR beta cDNA molecule per two T cells in model experiments. To track age-related changes in TCR beta repertoire diversity, the study relied on deep sequencing normalized with unique cDNA molecular identifiers. The study analyzed two additional independent replicas of 1 million unique cDNA reads from the same blood draw for two donors, one aged 18 to 30 and one aged 80 or older. To avoid experimental bias, donors of different ages were randomly spread across the sequencing lanes. Donors were grouped into four age groups: young (average approximately 15 years), middle-aged (roughly 37), aged (around 60) and long-lived (approximately 78).

The method was 5' RACE. These reads were obtained on an Illumina HiSeq 2500. A second PCR of about 7 to 12 cycles was performed with a sample-barcoded 5' primer and a J-beta primer mix. Each TCR beta cDNA molecule received a unique molecular identifier from a template-switch 5' adaptor carrying 12 random nucleotides. At least 2.5 million CDR3-containing paired-end reads were obtained from each sample. First-strand cDNA was synthesized from all RNA with the Mint cDNA synthesis kit, primed by a TRBC-specific oligonucleotide. Following uracil-DNA glycosylase treatment, a first 18-cycle PCR with universal primers M1SS and BC2_uni_R was performed on all cDNA. In the original analysis: Normalization of each sample was performed by random selection of 1 million high-quality reads, each carrying a distinct molecular identifier. Reads with shared molecular identifiers were discarded instead of being binned into consensus sequences. MiTCR, set to a Q25 quality threshold and the strictest error-elimination algorithm, was used for CDR3 identification, clonotype clustering and error correction. A nonparametric unseen species model with Euler transformation was used to estimate lower-bound total TCR beta diversity. Through fastp at Q25 and MiXCR, TCRdb rebuilt clones from the public reads, retaining in-frame beta chains. One record per CDR3 amino acid sequence lists the most common genes and DNA. Clone size and V and J calls follow TCRdb, not the original study. The sample contains about 720,000 distinct CDR3 sequences, 20% to 25% of them found a single time. Approximately 20% of the sample belongs to the ten largest clones.

As regards this clonotype: Its antigen is unknown. No clone much larger than this one lies a single base away; base qualities are absent.

Overall study results and their limits: As age increased, observed TCR beta diversity per million T cells dropped in a roughly linear way, and a significant reduction was already evident by age 40. The CMV infection status of donors was not known, potentially confounding age-related changes in expanded clonotypes. Bulk unsorted PBMC profiling prevented conclusive comparison of naive and antigen-experienced compartments. The percentage of naive T cells measured by flow cytometry correlated strongly with observed TCR beta diversity. Estimates of total diversity based on one million sequenced T cells were considered lower bounds and underestimates. The long-lived group showed more naive CD4+ T cells, fewer expanded clones and increased TCR diversity than the aged group, suggesting age selection.

Donors were 40 or so systemically healthy Caucasian individuals from Russia aged roughly 6 to 100 years. Around 10 milliliters of peripheral blood were collected from each donor into EDTA-treated Vacutainer tubes. Ficoll-Paque density-gradient centrifugation was used to isolate PBMCs, with at least 6.5 million per sample. Trizol reagent was used to extract total RNA from the PBMCs, yielding at least 5.5 micrograms per sample. The percentages of naive CD45RAhigh/CD27high T cells were determined by flow cytometry on a PBMC aliquot from every donor. Trimmed from V: 0 bases; trimmed from J: 5 bases; junction bases lacking a gene match: 6. From its cysteine to its phenylalanine, the CDR3 spans 16 amino acids. The only DNA kept is the CDR3, 48 bases in frame from the first base. The germline V gene gives CDR1 as SGHNT and CDR2 as YENEEA.

The source material was blood. Recombination linked TRBV11-3 to TRBJ2-5, and TRBD1 aligns with 10 junction nucleotides. The sequence was collected from a man between 70 and 80 years old in good health. The CDR3 in this case is CASSLDVDRGKETQYF. The nucleotide sequence reads TGTGCCAGCAGCTTAGATGTGGACAGGGGGAAGGAGACCCAGTACTTC. The full variable domain, completed from the reference TRBV11-3 and TRBJ2-5 proteins outside the CDR3, reads EAGVVQSPRYKIIEKKQPVAFWCNPISGHNTLYWYLQNLGQGPELLIRYENEEAVDDSQLPKDRFSAERLKGVDSTLKIQPAELGDSAVYLCASSLDVDRGKETQYFGPGTRLLVL.